The entry below describes one T cell receptor (beta chain). Its antigen remains unknown. This specimen belongs to a study of shared clonotypes between healthy human individuals. Study details: Ranging from 18 to 49 in age, donors were a couple of women and three men.

The CDR3 length is 15 residues. The germline gives CDR1 SGHTS, CDR2 YDEGEE. The V segment lost 1 base and the J segment 6 bases; nucleotides outside the gene matches: 7. In the sorted-subset replicate PCRs, 200 ng DNA, 25,000 to 30,000 T cell genomes, was used. Profiled with immunoSEQ multiplex PCR; TCRdb holds only in-frame clones, not every one. Of almost 750,000 clones in the sample, roughly two thirds are singletons; the top ten hold under 2%. Regarding the study as a whole: About 5% was the fraction of naive CD4 clonotypes found shared across a few donors.

The chain carries TRBV5-8 and TRBJ2-7, with 10 bases identical to TRBD1. This TCR was recovered from a woman in her twenties or thirties in good health. The sample consisted of memory CD4+ T cells sorted from blood. The sample's subset: CD45RA-negative fraction. CDR3 nucleotides: TGTGCCAGCAGCTTGAGACAGGGGGCTTTTGGCGAGCAGTACTTC. Translation gives CASSLRQGAFGEQYF.